The rows below give T cell receptor beta chains drawn from one sample of a study of T cell repertoires in cytomegalovirus infection. The antigens these receptors bind are not known. TCRdb ran MiXCR on the reads and lists one entry per CDR3 protein. Among 640,000 or so distinct CDR3 sequences listed, 33% were seen once. This sample comprised cultured PBMCs, obtained from culture after CMV antigen stimulation. The receptors shown here come from a human donor in good health (CMV status not recorded). Some clones in this sample may be carry-over from other donors' samples. Both conserved end residues are part of each CDR3. D genes are given only for firm matches. Some rows mark clone size as missing; the rest say once, few, many or name a class of expanded clone.

d_call	v_call	clone_size	j_call	cdr3_aa	cdr3_nt
-	TRBV11-2	-	TRBJ1-2	CASSSVGGRYGYTF	TGTGCCAGCAGCTCGGTGGGGGGACGCTATGGCTACACCTTC
-	TRBV6-2/TRBV6-3	few	TRBJ1-5	CASSYHGQPQHF	TGTGCCAGCAGTTACCACGGCCAGCCCCAGCATTTT
-	TRBV7-6	many	TRBJ1-1	CASCIGRNTEAFF	TGTGCCAGCTGTATCGGTAGGAACACTGAAGCTTTCTTT
-	TRBV7-2	few	TRBJ2-5	CASGRAGTQYF	TGTGCCAGCGGACGTGCTGGGACCCAGTACTTC
TRBD1	TRBV7-2	few	TRBJ2-3	CASSLGQGVTDTQYF	TGTGCCAGCAGCTTAGGACAGGGAGTCACAGATACGCAGTATTTT
TRBD2	TRBV18	-	TRBJ2-1	CASSPLAGGNEQFF	TGTGCCAGCTCACCACTAGCGGGAGGGAATGAGCAGTTCTTC
-	TRBV7-2	-	TRBJ2-7	CASSSQGSAGPYEQYF	TGTGCCAGCAGCTCGCAGGGGAGCGCGGGACCCTACGAGCAGTACTTC
-	TRBV12-3/TRBV12-4	-	TRBJ2-4	CASSLDAAKNIQYF	TGTGCCAGCAGTTTAGACGCAGCCAAAAACATTCAGTACTTC
TRBD2	TRBV10-3	few	TRBJ2-7	CAISGRTSGSYEQYF	TGTGCCATCAGCGGTCGGACTAGCGGGTCCTACGAGCAGTACTTC
-	TRBV12-3/TRBV12-4	few	TRBJ2-7	CASRYAYEQYF	TGTGCCAGCAGATACGCCTACGAGCAGTACTTC
-	TRBV7-8	many	TRBJ2-1	CASSLSGDYNEQFF	TGTGCCAGCAGCTTATCGGGGGACTACAATGAGCAGTTCTTC
-	TRBV7-6	few	TRBJ2-5	CASSPPGVRGETQYF	TGTGCCAGCAGCCCTCCGGGGGTCCGGGGGGAGACCCAGTACTTC
-	TRBV7-2	-	TRBJ2-1	CASSRGTASYNEQFF	TGTGCCAGCAGCCGTGGGACGGCCTCCTACAATGAGCAGTTCTTC
-	TRBV12-3/TRBV12-4	once	TRBJ1-2	CASSFDSDYGHTF	TGTGCCAGCAGTTTTGACAGTGACTATGGCCACACCTTC
-	TRBV20-1	-	TRBJ1-2	CSASWDGGGYTF	TGCAGTGCTAGTTGGGACGGAGGTGGCTACACCTTC
-	TRBV7-2	few	TRBJ2-7	CASSLGKAFGEQYF	TGTGCCAGCAGCTTAGGAAAGGCCTTCGGGGAGCAGTACTTC
TRBD1	TRBV2	once	TRBJ1-2	CASNQRQGLYGYTF	TGTGCCAGCAACCAAAGACAGGGGCTCTATGGCTACACCTTC
TRBD1	TRBV5-1	few	TRBJ2-5	CASRLGQGAGETQYF	TGCGCCAGCAGACTGGGACAGGGGGCGGGCGAGACCCAGTACTTC
TRBD2	TRBV6-5	-	TRBJ2-1	CASSYLTSGGYNEQFF	TGTGCCAGCAGTTACCTGACTAGCGGGGGCTACAATGAGCAGTTCTTC
TRBD1	TRBV4-1	-	TRBJ1-4	CASSLRDRVNEKLFF	TGCGCCAGCAGCCTTCGGGACAGAGTTAATGAAAAACTGTTTTTT
TRBD1	TRBV7-2	many	TRBJ1-5	CASSSANNRGQPQHF	TGTGCCAGCAGCTCGGCAAACAACAGGGGCCAGCCCCAGCATTTT
TRBD1	TRBV7-9	-	TRBJ1-6	CASSPPGTGYSPLHF	TGTGCCAGCAGCCCGCCCGGGACAGGGTATTCACCCCTCCACTTT
TRBD1	TRBV9	-	TRBJ2-1	CASSVRQGRSYNEQFF	TGTGCCAGCAGCGTAAGACAGGGGCGCTCCTACAATGAGCAGTTCTTC
TRBD1	TRBV7-9	few	TRBJ2-1	CASSQGQGATNEQFF	TGTGCCAGCAGCCAGGGACAGGGAGCAACCAATGAGCAGTTCTTC
-	TRBV27	-	TRBJ2-4	CASSLGAGNIQYF	TGTGCCAGCAGTTTGGGGGCTGGTAACATTCAGTACTTC
TRBD2	TRBV12-3/TRBV12-4	-	TRBJ2-1	CASSRAGGYNEQFF	TGTGCCAGCAGTCGGGCGGGAGGCTACAATGAGCAGTTCTTC
-	TRBV7-2	-	TRBJ2-2	CASSHNPGQRTGELFF	TGTGCCAGCAGCCATAACCCAGGACAGCGAACCGGGGAGCTGTTTTTT
TRBD1	TRBV10-3	-	TRBJ1-2	CAISGGQPANYGYTF	TGTGCCATCAGTGGGGGACAGCCAGCTAACTATGGCTACACCTTC
-	TRBV28	-	TRBJ2-3	CASSSVSDTQYF	TGTGCCAGCAGTTCAGTTTCGGATACGCAGTATTTT
TRBD2	TRBV10-3	-	TRBJ2-1	CAISEFRLAGGGNEQFF	TGTGCCATCAGTGAGTTTCGACTAGCGGGAGGAGGTAATGAGCAGTTCTTC
-	TRBV12-3/TRBV12-4	few	TRBJ2-7	CASSLARHLAHEQYF	TGTGCCAGCAGTTTAGCTAGACACCTGGCCCACGAGCAGTACTTC
-	TRBV20-1	few	TRBJ2-7	CSAAEAGEYYEQYF	TGCAGTGCTGCCGAGGCAGGAGAGTACTACGAGCAGTACTTC
-	TRBV11-2	once	TRBJ1-2	CASSHPRDNYGYTF	TGTGCCAGCAGCCATCCGAGAGATAACTATGGCTACACCTTC
-	TRBV7-6	many	TRBJ2-7	CASSPASVSYEQYF	TGTGCCAGCAGCCCGGCTTCGGTTTCGTACGAGCAGTACTTC
-	TRBV10-3	-	TRBJ1-2	CAITTAALLTNGYTF	TGTGCCATCACCACGGCAGCCTTATTAACCAATGGCTACACCTTC
-	TRBV6-5	-	TRBJ1-3	CASHRANGNTIYF	TGTGCCAGCCACAGGGCGAACGGAAACACCATATATTTT
TRBD2	TRBV7-9	few	TRBJ2-4	CASNGTSGGPGRKNIQYF	TGTGCCAGCAACGGGACTAGCGGGGGACCCGGACGCAAAAACATTCAGTACTTC
TRBD1	TRBV7-2	many	TRBJ1-6	CASSPGQGGNSPLHF	TGTGCCAGCAGCCCAGGACAGGGAGGGAATTCACCCCTCCACTTT
-	TRBV12-3/TRBV12-4	few	TRBJ2-3	CASSFGPADTQYF	TGTGCCAGCAGTTTTGGGCCCGCAGATACGCAGTATTTT
-	TRBV6-1	few	TRBJ2-3	CASSARQPLTDTQYF	TGTGCCAGCAGTGCGCGACAGCCGCTCACAGATACGCAGTATTTT
TRBD2	TRBV7-2	many	TRBJ2-3	CASSTSGGPGDTQYF	TGTGCCAGCAGTACTAGCGGGGGGCCGGGAGATACGCAGTATTTT
-	TRBV29-1	-	TRBJ1-1	CSSAEGVNTEAFF	TGCAGCTCAGCCGAGGGGGTGAACACTGAAGCTTTCTTT
-	TRBV7-6	few	TRBJ1-6	CASSLGDRQTNYSPLHF	TGTGCCAGCAGCTTAGGCGACAGGCAGACCAACTATTCACCCCTCCACTTT
-	TRBV12-3/TRBV12-4	once	TRBJ2-1	CASSSEIGPRQFF	TGTGCCAGCAGCTCTGAAATTGGACCGAGACAGTTCTTC
TRBD1	TRBV23-1	once	TRBJ2-7	CASSPYPPTGETYEQYF	TGCGCCAGCAGTCCCTACCCCCCGACAGGGGAGACCTACGAGCAGTACTTC
-	TRBV10-3	-	TRBJ2-1	CAISVGQGYYNEQFF	TGTGCCATCAGTGTCGGGCAGGGGTACTACAATGAGCAGTTCTTC
-	TRBV19	few	TRBJ2-1	CASSMKGRSYNEQFF	TGTGCCAGTAGTATGAAGGGACGGAGTTACAATGAGCAGTTCTTC
-	TRBV6-2/TRBV6-3	few	TRBJ2-3	CARGDVTQYF	TGTGCCAGGGGGGACGTCACGCAGTATTTT
-	TRBV29-1	once	TRBJ2-3	CSVDDRYTDTQYF	TGCAGCGTGGACGACCGGTACACAGATACGCAGTATTTT
-	TRBV4-1	-	TRBJ1-1	CASSQEGTNTEAFF	TGCGCCAGCAGCCAAGAGGGGACGAACACTGAAGCTTTCTTT
-	TRBV5-5	few	TRBJ2-5	CASSLGQIQETQYF	TGTGCCAGCAGCTTGGGACAGATCCAAGAGACCCAGTACTTC
-	TRBV6-2/TRBV6-3	-	TRBJ2-5	CASSETQYF	TGTGCCAGTTCAGAGACCCAGTACTTC
TRBD2	TRBV20-1	few	TRBJ2-1	CSARPLGRSGGPNEQFF	TGCAGTGCTAGGCCCCTGGGGCGTAGCGGGGGCCCCAATGAGCAGTTCTTC
-	TRBV6-2/TRBV6-3	-	TRBJ2-2	CASTRTSLVEELFF	TGTGCCAGCACAAGGACTTCCCTGGTAGAGGAGCTGTTTTTT